This T cell receptor beta chain was observed in a study of blood T cell repertoires in COVID-19. Sequenced by immunoSEQ multiplex PCR; TCRdb stores in-frame clones only, minus some. The sample yields about 160,000 clones, approximately 91% seen once. This CDR3 comprises 14 residues. V lost 1 base and J lost 7, with 14 bases in between. CDR1 is SGHNT and CDR2 is YENEEA in the germline V gene. Sequences were obtained from peripheral blood. The TCR comes from a man aged 45 to 65 with acute or convalescent COVID-19. This sequence joins TRBV11-3 and TRBJ2-7; TRBD2 is a possible D gene (5 bases). The CDR3 DNA reads as TGTGCCAGCAGCTTAGGAGGGTCACGATTTGAGCAGTACTTC. Translated: CASSLGGSRFEQYF.